This T cell receptor (beta chain) was captured by sequencing in a study of blood T cell repertoires in COVID-19. Participants were aged about 18 to 95 years, lived in 24 US areas, and enrolled virtually. The study assigned cohorts using participant-reported clinical history. The repertoire was sequenced with immunoSEQ multiplex PCR; TCRdb's copy has only in-frame clones and lacks some. The table records approximately 300,000 clones, around 86% of them present only once. This receptor was identified in a woman aged 18-35 years who had recovered from COVID-19. The sequenced material came from PBMCs or T cells enriched from blood (not recorded which).

The CDR3 sequence is CASSSATLAGDEQYF. DNA of the CDR3: TGTGCCAGCAGTTCCGCTACTCTAGCGGGAGATGAGCAGTACTTC. The V gene is TRBV28, the J gene TRBJ2-7; TRBD2 matches at 10 bases. Germline CDR1 is MDHEN and CDR2 is SYDVKM. J was trimmed by 7 bases and V by 4 bases; bases with no gene match: 10. The CDR3 consists of 15 residues. The full variable domain, with the rest looked up from reference TRBV28 and TRBJ2-7, is DVKVTQSSRYLVKRTGEKVFLECVQDMDHENMFWYRQDPGLGLRLIYFSYDVKMKEKGDIPEGYSVSREKKERFSLILESASTNQTSMYLCASSSATLAGDEQYFGPGTRLTVT.